The 4 T cell receptor beta chains below come from one sample, sequenced in a study of T cells in Graves' hyperthyroidism and ophthalmopathy. Amplified TCR beta CDR3 regions came from RNA transcripts. HTBI primers drove first-round RT-PCR of the TCR CDR3. TCRdb processed the multiplex PCR reads anew with MiXCR; each CDR3 protein has one entry. The table records 700,000 or so distinct CDR3 sequences, about 15% of them present only once. Sequenced sample: blood. Receptors were obtained from a woman aged 45-65 years with Graves' ophthalmopathy.

This clonotype was counted ten times or more. J is TRBJ2-5 and V is TRBV6-1, with 10 positions matching TRBD2. CDR3 length equals 15 residues. Germline CDR1 MNHNS, CDR2 SASEGT. V lost 7 bases to trimming and J lost 4 bases; unmatched junction nucleotides: 9. CDR3 region: CASTRLAGDGETQYF. CDR3 sequence (DNA): TGTGCCAGCACCCGTCTAGCGGGAGATGGAGAGACCCAGTACTTC.

Ten or more counts support this clonotype. This chain joins TRBV18 and TRBJ2-1; D uncertain. There are 16 residues in the CDR3. V was clipped by 2 bases and J by 0 bases, with 11 bases between them. Germline lookup yields CDR1 KGHSH and CDR2 LQKENI. The CDR3 sequence: CASSPAHWSSYNEQFF. CDR3 DNA: TGTGCCAGCTCACCAGCCCACTGGAGCTCCTACAATGAGCAGTTCTTC.

Remarks on this clonotype: A much larger clonotype is one base distant, so this may be a read error. The V and J genes are TRBV18 and TRBJ2-7, with 14 nucleotides matching TRBD2. Germline assignment: CDR1 KGHSH and CDR2 LQKENI. The CDR3 totals 18 residues. The DNA of the CDR3 is TGTGCCAGCTCACCAACAGGTGGACTAGCGGGAGGTCGTTACGAGCGGTACTTC. This translates into CASSPTGGLAGGRYERYF.

This clonotype has at least ten counts. The chain joins TRBV7-2 to TRBJ2-5; D ambiguous. The V end lost 3 bases, the J end lost 3 bases, and 8 bases lay between the germline ends. The germline V gene encodes CDR1 SGHTA and CDR2 FQGNSA. CDR3 length: 13 residues. The chain's CDR3 is CASSFNRKETQYF. CDR3 bases: TGTGCCAGCAGCTTTAATAGGAAAGAGACCCAGTACTTC.